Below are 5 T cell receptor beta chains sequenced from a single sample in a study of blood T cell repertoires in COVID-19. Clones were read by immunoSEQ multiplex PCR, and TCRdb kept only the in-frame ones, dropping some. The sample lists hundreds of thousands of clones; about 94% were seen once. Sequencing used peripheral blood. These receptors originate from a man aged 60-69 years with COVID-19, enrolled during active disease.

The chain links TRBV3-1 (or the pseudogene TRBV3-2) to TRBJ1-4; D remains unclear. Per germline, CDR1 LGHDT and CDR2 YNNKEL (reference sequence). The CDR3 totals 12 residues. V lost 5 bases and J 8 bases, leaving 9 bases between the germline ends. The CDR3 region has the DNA TGTGCCAGCAGCGGACTGGGGGAAAAACTGTTTTTT. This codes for CASSGLGEKLFF.

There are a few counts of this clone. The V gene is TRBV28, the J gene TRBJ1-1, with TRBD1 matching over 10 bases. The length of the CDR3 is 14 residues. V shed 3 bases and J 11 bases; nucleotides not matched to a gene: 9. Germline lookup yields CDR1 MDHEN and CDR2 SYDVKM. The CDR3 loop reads CASSLNGDRGKAFF. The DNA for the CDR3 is TGTGCCAGCAGTTTGAATGGGGACAGGGGTAAGGCTTTCTTT. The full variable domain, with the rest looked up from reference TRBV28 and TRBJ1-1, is DVKVTQSSRYLVKRTGEKVFLECVQDMDHENMFWYRQDPGLGLRLIYFSYDVKMKEKGDIPEGYSVSREKKERFSLILESASTNQTSMYLCASSLNGDRGKAFFGQGTRLTVV.

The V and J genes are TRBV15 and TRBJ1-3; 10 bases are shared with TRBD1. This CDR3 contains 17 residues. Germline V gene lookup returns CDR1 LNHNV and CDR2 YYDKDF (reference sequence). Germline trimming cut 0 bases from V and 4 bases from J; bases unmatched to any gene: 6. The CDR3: CATSREGQGSAGNTIYF. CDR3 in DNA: TGTGCCACCAGCAGAGAGGGACAGGGGTCAGCGGGAAACACCATATATTTT.

The CDR3 region has the DNA TGTGCCAGCAGGCTAGCGGGAGGGCCCTACGAGCAGTACTTC. It yields the protein CASRLAGGPYEQYF. This chain links TRBV2 with TRBJ2-7; 12 nucleotides line up with TRBD2. J lost 2 bases, V lost 6 bases, and 2 bases had no gene match. Germline V lookup: CDR1 SNHLY, CDR2 FYNNEI. The CDR3 totals 14 residues.

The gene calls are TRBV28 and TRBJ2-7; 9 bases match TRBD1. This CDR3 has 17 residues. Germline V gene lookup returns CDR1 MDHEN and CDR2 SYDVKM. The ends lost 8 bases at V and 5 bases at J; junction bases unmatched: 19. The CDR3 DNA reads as TGTGCCAGCGGCCTCTTAACGGGACAGGGTGCTTTCAACGAGCAGTACTTC. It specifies CASGLLTGQGAFNEQYF. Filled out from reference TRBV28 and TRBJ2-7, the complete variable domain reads DVKVTQSSRYLVKRTGEKVFLECVQDMDHENMFWYRQDPGLGLRLIYFSYDVKMKEKGDIPEGYSVSREKKERFSLILESASTNQTSMYLCASGLLTGQGAFNEQYFGPGTRLTVT.